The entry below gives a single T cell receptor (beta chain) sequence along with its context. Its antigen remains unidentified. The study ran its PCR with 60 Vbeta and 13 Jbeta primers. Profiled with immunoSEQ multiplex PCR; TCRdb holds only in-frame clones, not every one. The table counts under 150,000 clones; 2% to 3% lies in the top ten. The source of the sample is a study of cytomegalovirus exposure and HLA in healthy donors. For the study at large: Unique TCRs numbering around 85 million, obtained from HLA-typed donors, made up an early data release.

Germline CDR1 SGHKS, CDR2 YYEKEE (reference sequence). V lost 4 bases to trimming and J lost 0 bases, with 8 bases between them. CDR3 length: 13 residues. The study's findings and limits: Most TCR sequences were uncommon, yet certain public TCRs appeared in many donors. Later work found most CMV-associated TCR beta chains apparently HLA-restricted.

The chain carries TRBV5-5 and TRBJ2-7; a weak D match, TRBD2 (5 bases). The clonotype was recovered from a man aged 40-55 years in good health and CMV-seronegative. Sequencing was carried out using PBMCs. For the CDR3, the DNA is TGTGCCAGCAGCCCCCTAGCCTCCTACGAGCAGTACTTC. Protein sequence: CASSPLASYEQYF.